The clone carrying this T cell receptor beta chain has a handful of counts. Its antigen is unknown. These data come from a study of molecular identifiers for immune sequencing clone quantification. TCRdb re-analysed the PCR reads in MiXCR, keeping a single row per CDR3 protein. The sample gives around 480,000 distinct CDR3 sequences, 20% to 25% of which show up once; about 0.84% is in the top ten. Study-wide results and limits: Reports indicate spiked Jurkat TCR RNA from one cell could be found among roughly 980,000 naive cells. Clonotypes topping 20 RNA copies carried over 97% of effector molecules but under 1% of naive ones.

The ends were cut back, 0 bases at V and 5 bases at J, with 20 bases in the middle. The CDR3 is 16 residues long. Germline CDR1 and CDR2: DFQATT and SNEGSKA (reference sequence). Sample: naive CD8+ T cells from blood, with Jurkat cell RNA spiked in. Indicated subset: FACS-sorted CD8+CD4-CCR7+CD45RA+ naive T cells. The TCR comes from a human donor in good health. Some libraries in this study had Jurkat cell RNA spiked in. J is TRBJ2-7 and V is TRBV20-1; possibly TRBD1 for D (6 bases). CDR3 residues: CSARDKDSWEWDEQYF. The CDR3 DNA is TGCAGTGCTAGAGATAAGGACAGTTGGGAGTGGGACGAGCAGTACTTC.